This T cell receptor (beta chain) originates from a study of OX40 agonist ivuxolimab in advanced cancers. The method was immunoSEQ multiplex PCR; TCRdb's version includes in-frame clones alone and lacks a portion of them. The sample records about 56,000 clones, around 82% being singletons. The CDR3 has 16 amino acids. CDR1 is SGHTA, CDR2 FQGTGA, per germline. V dropped 4 bases and J dropped 6 bases, with 20 bases sitting between them. Findings and limits, study-wide: Still undetermined is the antigen specificity of the expanded peripheral T cells.

As for this clone: Its antigen is still unknown.

J is TRBJ2-3 and V is TRBV7-3; tentatively, D is TRBD2 (6 bases). This clonotype was sampled from an adult with an advanced solid tumor such as melanoma, head and neck, liver or kidney cancer. Sequencing was performed on CD4+ or CD8+ T cells sorted from blood, taken in a trial of the OX40 agonist ivuxolimab. The CDR3 coding sequence is TGTGCCAGCAGCTCCGCCGGGACTCCCCCCATCGATACGCAGTATTTT. Translation: CASSSAGTPPIDTQYF.